A single T cell receptor beta chain is shown here with its context. These data belong to a study of blood T cell repertoires in COVID-19. From germline, CDR1 is KGHSH and CDR2 LQKENI. This CDR3 spans 14 amino acids. V shed 4 bases and J shed 1 base, with 10 bases lying between them. Participants were placed into cohorts based on the clinical history they reported. Assay used: immunoSEQ multiplex PCR; TCRdb lists only in-frame clones, some missing. Found here are some 430,000 clones, less than 95% of them singletons; the top ten hold less than 0.75%. The sample was PBMCs or T cells enriched from blood (not recorded which). This TCR was sampled from a man between 18 and 35 years old who had recovered from COVID-19. The genes are TRBV18 and TRBJ1-1; maybe TRBD1 (6 bases). Written as DNA, the CDR3 is TGTGCCAGCTCACTACAGGGCCCGAACACTGAAGCTTTCTTT. It codes for CASSLQGPNTEAFF.